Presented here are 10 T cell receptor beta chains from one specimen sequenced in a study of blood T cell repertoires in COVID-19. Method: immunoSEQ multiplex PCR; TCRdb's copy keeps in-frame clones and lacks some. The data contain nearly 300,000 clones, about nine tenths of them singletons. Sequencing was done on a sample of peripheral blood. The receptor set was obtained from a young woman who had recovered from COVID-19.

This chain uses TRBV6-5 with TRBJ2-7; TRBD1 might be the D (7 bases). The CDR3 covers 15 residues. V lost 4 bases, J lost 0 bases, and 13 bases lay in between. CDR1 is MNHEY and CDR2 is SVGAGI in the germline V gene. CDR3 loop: CASSFFRGASYEQYF. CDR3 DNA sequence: TGTGCCAGCAGTTTTTTCAGGGGGGCCTCCTACGAGCAGTACTTC.

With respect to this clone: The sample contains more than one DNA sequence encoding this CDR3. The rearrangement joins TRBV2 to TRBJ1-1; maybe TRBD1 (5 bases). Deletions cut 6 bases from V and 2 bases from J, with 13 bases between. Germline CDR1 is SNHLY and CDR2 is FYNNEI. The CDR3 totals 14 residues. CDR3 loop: CASRAGQGNTEAFF. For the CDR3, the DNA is TGTGCCAGCAGAGCAGGTCAGGGTAACACTGAAGCTTTCTTT.

CDR3 bases: TGTGCCAGCCGGGGACAGGGGGCGTCGTACGAGCAGTACTTC. It yields the protein CASRGQGASYEQYF. The J gene is TRBJ2-7, the V gene TRBV19; TRBD1 agrees at 12 bases. The length of the CDR3 is 14 residues. V lost 9 bases to trimming and J lost 4 bases; unmatched junction nucleotides: 7. CDR1 and CDR2 from the germline V gene are LNHDA and SQIVND (reference sequence). Combining the CDR3 with reference TRBV19 and TRBJ2-7 gives the whole variable domain DGGITQSPKYLFRKEGQNVTLSCEQNLNHDAMYWYRQDPGQGLRLIYYSQIVNDFQKGDIAEGYSVSREKKESFPLTVTSAQKNPTAFYLCASRGQGASYEQYFGPGTRLTVT.

CDR3 sequence reads: CASSLGLAGPDTQYF. As DNA, the CDR3 is TGTGCCAGCAGCTTGGGTCTAGCGGGGCCAGATACGCAGTATTTT. V gene TRBV7-3 combines with J gene TRBJ2-3; 9 positions match TRBD2. CDR3 length: 15 amino acids. The V gene end was trimmed by 3 bases and the J gene end by 4 bases; junction bases not matched to a gene: 5. Germline CDR1 is SGHTA and CDR2 is FQGTGA. The whole variable domain, filled in from reference TRBV7-3 and TRBJ2-3, reads GAGVSQTPSNKVTEKGKYVELRCDPISGHTALYWYRQSLGQGPEFLIYFQGTGAADDSGLPNDRFFAVRPEGSVSTLKIQRTERGDSAVYLCASSLGLAGPDTQYFGPGTRLTVL.

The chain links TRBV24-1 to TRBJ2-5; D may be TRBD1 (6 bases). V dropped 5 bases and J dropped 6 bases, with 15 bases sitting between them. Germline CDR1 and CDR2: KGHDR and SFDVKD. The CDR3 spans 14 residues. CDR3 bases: TGTGCCACCAGTGCGGTGGGGCAGGGGAAGACCCAGTACTTC. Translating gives CATSAVGQGKTQYF.

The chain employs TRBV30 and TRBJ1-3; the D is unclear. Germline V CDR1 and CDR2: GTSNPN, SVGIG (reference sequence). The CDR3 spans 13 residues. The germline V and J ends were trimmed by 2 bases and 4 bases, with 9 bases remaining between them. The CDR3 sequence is CAWSPGWGNTIYF. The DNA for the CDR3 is TGTGCCTGGAGTCCCGGGTGGGGAAACACCATATATTTT. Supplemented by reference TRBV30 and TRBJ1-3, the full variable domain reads SQTIHQWPATLVQPVGSPLSLECTVEGTSNPNLYWYRQAAGRGLQLLFYSVGIGQISSEVPQNLSASRPQDRQFILSSKKLLLSDSGFYLCAWSPGWGNTIYFGEGSWLTVV.

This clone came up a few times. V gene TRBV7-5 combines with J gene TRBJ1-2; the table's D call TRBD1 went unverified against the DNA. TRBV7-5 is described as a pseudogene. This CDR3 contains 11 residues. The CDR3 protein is CARSLGGQPNF. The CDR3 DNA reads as TGTGCCAGAAGCTTAGGGGGACAGCCAAACTTC.

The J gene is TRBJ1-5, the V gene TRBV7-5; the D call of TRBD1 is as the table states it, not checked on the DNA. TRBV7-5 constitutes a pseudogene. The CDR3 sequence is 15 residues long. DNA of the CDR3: TGTGCCAGAAGCCCACGACAGGGGGCACCTCAGCCCCAGCATTTT. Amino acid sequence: CARSPRQGAPQPQHF.

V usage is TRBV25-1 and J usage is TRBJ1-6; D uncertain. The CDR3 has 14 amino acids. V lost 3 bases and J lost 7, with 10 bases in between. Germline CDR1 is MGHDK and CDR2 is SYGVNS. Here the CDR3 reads CASSDEETNSPLHF. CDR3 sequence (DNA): TGTGCCAGCAGTGATGAGGAGACGAATTCACCCCTCCACTTT.

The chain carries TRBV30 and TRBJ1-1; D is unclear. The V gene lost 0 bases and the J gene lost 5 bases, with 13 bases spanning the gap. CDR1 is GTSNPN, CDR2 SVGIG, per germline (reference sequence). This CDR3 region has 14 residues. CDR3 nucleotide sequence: TGTGCCTGGAGTGTCAATTTTAGAGGGACTGAAGCTTTCTTT. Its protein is CAWSVNFRGTEAFF.